This T cell receptor beta chain was obtained from a study of prognosis after radiotherapy for stage I lung cancer. Across the whole study: In total, 13 men and several women took part as patients, aged roughly 53 to 85 with a median of almost 75 years. Of the patients, about seven had squamous cell carcinoma and about eleven had adenocarcinoma tumors.

By proportion, this clonotype is medium-sized. One end of the junction does not line up with germline, which may come from a read error. This CDR3 is built from 14 residues. The germline CDR1 and CDR2 sequences are MNHEY and SVGEGT. TCR beta CDR3 amplification from genomic DNA was performed by two-round multiplex PCR. First-round PCR used primers specific to each TRBV and TRBJ gene. MiXCR, applied by TCRdb to the multiplex PCR reads, yields one record per CDR3 protein. Of about 15,000 distinct CDR3 sequences listed, approximately 60% were seen once; the top ten hold approximately 25%. The patient cohort was node-negative on CT and PET/CT, with no prior chemotherapy, radiotherapy or other malignancies.

The V and J genes are TRBV6-2 or TRBV6-3 and TRBJ1-5; maybe TRBD1 (6 bases). This clonotype was obtained from a donor of 50 years or more with non-small cell lung cancer. Here the sequenced sample was PBMCs, taken before or after stereotactic body radiation therapy (not recorded which). As DNA, the CDR3 is TGTGCCAGCAGTGACTCGACAGGACGTCAGCCCCAGCATTTT. This sequence encodes CASSDSTGRQPQHF.